The following is a T cell receptor beta chain sequence with its context. TCRdb redid the calling of the 5' RACE reads with MiXCR, one entry per CDR3 protein. The data hold around 9,000 distinct CDR3 sequences, with around 63% observed a single time. The CDR3 is made up of 15 amino acids. V trimming: 0 bases; J trimming: 5 bases; junction bases outside the gene matches: 7. Germline CDR1 reads SGHRS; CDR2 reads YFSETQ. The J gene is TRBJ2-5, the V gene TRBV5-1; TRBD1 aligns across 7 bases. This clonotype was obtained from a female donor with breast cancer. Input material: tumor-infiltrating naive CD4+ T cells sorted from the breast tumor. Subset specified: naive CD4+ T cells, CD4+CD45RA+CD25-. The CDR3 DNA sequence: TGCGCCAGCAGCTTGGGGTACAGGGGCGGTGAGACCCAGTACTTC. As protein: CASSLGYRGGETQYF.